The 13 T cell receptor beta chains reported below all come from one sample, sequenced in a study of T cell changes during pregnancy in multiple sclerosis. The data were produced by immunoSEQ multiplex PCR, yet TCRdb's version contains in-frame clones alone and is incomplete. The sample holds 85,000 to 95,000 clones, roughly 91% seen once. This sample comprised peripheral blood, obtained after pregnancy. The receptors come from a female donor in good health, enrolled as a control in a pregnancy study.

The rearrangement uses TRBV4-2 and TRBJ2-3; tentative D call: TRBD2 (7 bases). Germline loops: CDR1 LGHNA, CDR2 YNFKEQ. The CDR3 runs 16 residues. Trimming removed 1 base from V and 3 bases from J, with 14 bases in between. The CDR3 DNA follows: TGTGCCAGCAGCCAAGGGGTGGGGGGGCGTACAGATACGCAGTATTTT. This encodes CASSQGVGGRTDTQYF.

The CDR3 nucleotides are TGTGCCAGCAGCTTATACGCCGCGAGGAACACTGAAGCTTTCTTT. It translates to CASSLYAARNTEAFF. V usage is TRBV7-2 and J usage is TRBJ1-1; no clear D. The CDR3 sequence is 15 residues long. Per germline, CDR1 SGHTA and CDR2 FQGNSA. V lost 2 bases and J lost 1, with 11 bases in between.

The chain uses TRBV28 and TRBJ1-5; D unresolved. The CDR3 is 12 amino acids. The V end was cut by 7 bases, the J end by 4 bases, with 8 bases between. CDR1 is MDHEN, CDR2 SYDVKM, per germline. DNA for the CDR3: TGTGCCAGCATGGCGGGTAATCAGCCCCAGCATTTT. Translation gives CASMAGNQPQHF.

This chain uses TRBV9 with TRBJ1-4; 7 nucleotides agree with TRBD1. This CDR3 region has 14 residues. From germline, CDR1 is SGDLS and CDR2 YYNGEE. V lost 4 bases to trimming and J lost 8 bases; unmatched junction nucleotides: 8. The CDR3 spells CASSTRQGNEKLFF. The CDR3 region has the DNA TGTGCCAGCAGCACCCGACAGGGCAACGAAAAACTGTTTTTT.

J is TRBJ2-1 and V is TRBV30; TRBD2 agrees at 7 bases. The CDR3 is 16 amino acids. V trimming: 0 bases; J trimming: 5 bases; junction bases outside the gene matches: 10. CDR1 is GTSNPN, CDR2 SVGIG, per germline (reference sequence). The CDR3 sequence: CAWSVQPSGVNNEQFF. DNA for the CDR3: TGTGCCTGGAGTGTACAGCCCAGCGGGGTAAACAATGAGCAGTTCTTC.

The V gene is TRBV6-8, the J gene TRBJ1-1, with D unclear. Germline CDR1 and CDR2: MNHGY and SAAAGT. Trimming left V 11 bases short and J 1 base short, with 11 bases between. The CDR3 runs to 12 residues. The CDR3 sequence is CAPAVRNTEAFF. The CDR3 DNA is TGTGCCCCGGCGGTAAGGAACACTGAAGCTTTCTTT.

The sample holds a few counts of this clone. The chain is built from TRBV4-3 and TRBJ2-3; 11 bases agree with TRBD2. In germline, CDR1 is LGHNA, CDR2 YSLEER. This CDR3 has 16 residues. The V segment lost 0 bases and the J segment 5 bases; nucleotides outside the gene matches: 4. CDR3 sequence reads: CASSQDLAGGIDTQYF. CDR3 nucleotide sequence: TGCGCCAGCAGCCAAGATTTAGCGGGGGGGATAGATACGCAGTATTTT.

V and J are TRBV9 and TRBJ2-1; 10 bases fit TRBD2. The germline gives CDR1 SGDLS, CDR2 YYNGEE. The CDR3 has 16 residues. J gave up 6 bases and V 2 bases, and 8 bases lay outside the gene matches. The CDR3 DNA reads TGTGCCAGCAGCGTCACCCTAGCGGGGGAACTCAATGAGCAGTTCTTC. It encodes CASSVTLAGELNEQFF.

The chain recombines TRBV19 with TRBJ2-1; the D gene is possibly TRBD1 (5 bases). The CDR3 runs to 15 residues. The germline V and J ends were trimmed by 5 bases and 3 bases, with 14 bases remaining between them. CDR1 is LNHDA and CDR2 is SQIVND in the germline V gene (reference sequence). CDR3: CASSSQGSFYNEQFF. The CDR3 DNA reads as TGTGCCAGTAGTTCTCAGGGAAGCTTCTACAATGAGCAGTTCTTC.

This rearrangement joins TRBV29-1 to TRBJ1-1, with 9 bases that match TRBD1. Germline CDR1 reads SQVTM; CDR2 reads ANQGSEA. The CDR3 length is 14 residues. The J segment lost 3 bases and the V segment lost 6 bases, leaving 8 bases of the junction unmatched. The CDR3 coding sequence is TGCAGCGTCGCCAGGGACAGGGTGGACACTGAAGCTTTCTTT. It translates to CSVARDRVDTEAFF. Filled out from reference TRBV29-1 and TRBJ1-1, the complete variable domain reads SAVISQKPSRDICQRGTSLTIQCQVDSQVTMMFWYRQQPGQSLTLIATANQGSEATYESGFVIDKFPISRPNLTFSTLTVSNMSPEDSSIYLCSVARDRVDTEAFFGQGTRLTVV.

The chain has TRBV6-1 and TRBJ1-6; a possible D gene is TRBD1 (6 bases). The CDR3 extends over 14 amino acids. Looked up from germline, CDR1 is MNHNS and CDR2 is SASEGT. V lost 5 bases and J lost 9, with 14 bases in between. The CDR3 nucleotides are TGTGCCAGCAGTCGGGGGGGCGAAAGTTCACCCCTCCACTTT. This translates into CASSRGGESSPLHF.

The chain links TRBV25-1 to TRBJ1-5; D unresolved. From germline, CDR1 is MGHDK and CDR2 SYGVNS. Trimming cost V 6 bases and J 0 bases, with 12 bases left between them. The CDR3 covers 15 residues. As DNA, the CDR3 is TGTGCCAGCAGCGCCGACACTTATAGCAATCAGCCCCAGCATTTT. It encodes CASSADTYSNQPQHF.

The rearrangement links TRBV15 to TRBJ1-5; D is possibly TRBD1 (6 bases). Germline CDR1 and CDR2: LNHNV and YYDKDF (reference sequence). V was pared by 3 bases and J by 0 bases, with 15 bases between. This CDR3 spans 17 amino acids. The CDR3, as DNA: TGTGCCACCAGCAGGGATACAGGGCCCCGTAGCAATCAGCCCCAGCATTTT. Translated: CATSRDTGPRSNQPQHF.